Below, one T cell receptor beta chain is given with its context. Antigen unknown. Construction of the TCRbeta library involved unique molecular identifiers. TCRdb recomputed calls from the PCR reads with MiXCR, one row per CDR3 protein. The profile shows hundreds of thousands of distinct CDR3 sequences, around 16% of them singletons. This sample is drawn from a study of T-cell reconstitution after alpha-beta-depleted transplantation in children. Points from the study as a whole: Some patients' high day-60 TCRbeta diversity was attributed to recipient cells surviving conditioning. Among T cells one year after transplant, newly produced cells accounted for most counts and diversity. Alpha-beta T cells about two months after transplant reportedly derived from several hundred expanded graft clones.

The CDR3 extends over 16 amino acids. Germline V CDR1 and CDR2: LNHDA, SQIVND (reference sequence). The V end lost 3 bases, the J end lost 3 bases, and 14 bases lay between the germline ends. Sequences were derived from PBMCs, mostly from graft donor cells, sampled 360 days after TCRalphabeta/CD19-depleted stem cell transplant. V and J are TRBV19 and TRBJ2-2, with D perhaps TRBD2 (6 bases). The receptor's source is a male patient aged 2-10 years who had a stem cell transplant for acute lymphoblastic leukemia, so the T cells may come from the graft donor. The CDR3 sequence is CASSMVGREYTGELFF. DNA of the CDR3: TGTGCCAGTAGTATGGTCGGACGGGAGTACACCGGGGAGCTGTTTTTT. The entire variable domain, with the rest obtained from reference TRBV19 and TRBJ2-2, is as follows: DGGITQSPKYLFRKEGQNVTLSCEQNLNHDAMYWYRQDPGQGLRLIYYSQIVNDFQKGDIAEGYSVSREKKESFPLTVTSAQKNPTAFYLCASSMVGREYTGELFFGEGSRLTVL.